This TCR beta chain was sequenced in a study of cytomegalovirus exposure and HLA in healthy donors. Unmatched junction bases numbered 3, after V lost 2 bases and J lost 1 base. Germline CDR1 reads SGHTA; CDR2 reads FQGNSA. The CDR3 has 15 amino acids. PCR used 60 Vbeta primers and 13 Jbeta primers. Using immunoSEQ multiplex PCR, the repertoire was profiled, and TCRdb retains in-frame clones only, with some absent. The table shows 100,000 to 150,000 clones, with roughly 80% occurring only once. V and J are TRBV7-2 and TRBJ2-5; 8 bases agree with TRBD2. Sequencing input: PBMCs. The TCR sequence derives from a female donor in good health and CMV-seronegative. The CDR3 coding sequence is TGTGCCAGCAGCTTAAGGGCGGGAGGCCAAGAGACCCAGTACTTC. This sequence encodes CASSLRAGGQETQYF.